This record concerns one TCR beta chain sequence. The CDR3 is 16 residues long. Germline V gene sequence: CDR1 SGDLS, CDR2 YYNGEE. The J segment lost 3 bases and the V segment lost 4 bases, leaving 6 bases of the junction unmatched. This sample was taken from a study of blood T cell repertoires in COVID-19. Study context: The analysed material was cDNA or gDNA that came from T cells, B-cell-depleted T cells, or PBMCs.

Original handling: Amplification of reference gene primers was used by the study to estimate nucleated cell counts. Assay: immunoSEQ multiplex PCR; the TCRdb copy retains only in-frame clones and omits some. D and trimming were read from the DNA, whereas the V and J calls and clone size are those reported in that table. The table lists some 74,000 clones, 88% of them singletons. This chain joins TRBV9 and TRBJ2-2, with TRBD1 identical over 10 bases. The clonotype was recovered from a man aged 50 or older with acute or convalescent COVID-19. The sequenced sample was peripheral blood. The CDR3: CASSPMGTGDTGELFF. CDR3 DNA sequence: TGTGCCAGCAGCCCAATGGGGACAGGGGACACCGGGGAGCTGTTTTTT.